This T cell receptor beta chain originates from a study of blood T cell dynamics during melanoma immunotherapy (dated by TCRdb to 2019 to 2021). About the full investigation: Patients with metastatic melanoma were treated with first-line pembrolizumab or nivolumab plus ipilimumab as standard of care in the United Kingdom. To find early correlates of response, peripheral T cell receptor repertoires were profiled in metastatic melanoma patients before and after one cycle of checkpoint inhibitor therapy. The training cohort was made up of consecutive patients, while a further independent group of patients from the same centre was pooled to form an external validation set. Broader findings and caveats from the paper: The relatively small sample size was acknowledged as something that could potentially limit how far the results can be generalized. The study was unable to establish whether the T cell clones driving the repertoire changes were melanoma-specific or instead reflected general immune activation. Patients who later achieved disease control showed a bifurcated PBMC repertoire reorganization at W3, with increased clonality or increased diversity, unlike progressors.

Every bulk PBMC sample was loaded with the same fixed amount of approximately 0.35 ug of DNA. Following the manufacturer instructions, the immunoSEQ TCRb Assay kit was used to amplify TCR beta CDR3 sequences from genomic DNA. The KAPA Library Quantification Kit for Illumina platforms was used to quantify pooled libraries by qPCR. Pooled libraries were sequenced on an Illumina NextSeq 500, clustered at about 0.6-1.2 pM. In the original analysis: The TCR data were analyzed using immunoSEQ ANALYZER and the R LymphoSeq package. A rearrangement efficiency score was calculated as productive divided by the sum of productive and non-productive CDR3 sequences. Clonality was measured with the Gini coefficient and diversity with the Renyi index at alpha=1, and both measures were compared pairwise between timepoints within each patient. Clonal relatedness used an edit distance of 3, and repertoire similarity used the Bhattacharyya coefficient, both computed in LymphoSeq. To classify response, a linear discriminant analysis based on week-3 changes in clonality and diversity was built using the R MASS and caret packages. The source is immuneACCESS, and TCRdb retained only in-frame sequences with V and J called. Part of the clones is not carried over; for the studies checked, unresolved V genes explain less than half of this, and the remainder is unexplained. That table supplies the V and J calls and clone size; D and trimming were determined from the DNA. The sample table contains tens of thousands of clones; only one count was recorded for approximately 89% of them. The top ten clonotypes cover approximately 1.2% of the sample.

The sample's time point label is to be understood as: pre-treatment baseline. Blood was sampled before treatment (T0) and at week 3 (W3), after the first cycle of checkpoint blockade. Except for two patients with rapid clinical progression, response was assessed 12 weeks after the first infusion by RECIST 1.1; disease control meant complete response, partial response or stable disease. Patients were excluded for prior systemic cancer treatment, concomitant immunosuppressant therapy or synchronous other active malignancies. Bulk PBMC and plasma cell-free DNA were both sequenced for TCR beta so that circulating cells and T cell turnover could be tracked. PBMC were isolated from blood with Lymphoprep and SepMate tubes, followed by red cell lysis. QIAamp DNA Blood Mini kits were used to extract DNA from PBMC and from sorted T cell subsets. Reading the germline V gene gives CDR1 SGHAT and CDR2 FQNNGV. V lost 5 bases and J lost 3 bases; the stretch between them is 17 bases long. The CDR3 measures 15 amino acids from cysteine to phenylalanine. The retained sequence is limited to the CDR3, 45 bases, with the frame set at the first base.

Worth noting for this clone: What this receptor recognizes is not known. It has no much larger one-base neighbor in the sample; base qualities were not kept.

The sequence joins TRBV11-2 to TRBJ2-7; TRBD2 could be the D gene, as 5 bases match. Sequences were derived from blood, sampled from a patient treated with checkpoint blockade. The receptor's source is a human donor with melanoma. For the CDR3, the sequence is CASSQSGIGNYEQYF. The nucleotides read TGTGCCAGCAGCCAGTCGGGGATAGGGAACTACGAGCAGTACTTC. Full variable domain (CDR3 extended with the reference TRBV11-2 and TRBJ2-7 proteins): EAGVAQSPRYKIIEKRQSVAFWCNPISGHATLYWYQQILGQGPKLLIQFQNNGVVDDSQLPKDRFSAERLKGVDSTLKIQPAKLEDSAVYLCASSQSGIGNYEQYFGPGTRLTVT.